Listed here are 9 T cell receptor beta chains from one sample, sequenced in a study of T cell changes during pregnancy in multiple sclerosis. Assay used: immunoSEQ multiplex PCR; TCRdb lists only in-frame clones, some missing. The sample records around 50,000 clones, about 90% being singletons. Sequencing used CD4+ T cells from peripheral blood mononuclear cells, obtained in the second trimester of pregnancy. The receptors shown here come from a female donor with multiple sclerosis, enrolled in a pregnancy study.

This chain connects TRBV18 to TRBJ1-5, with TRBD1 matching 7 bases. Germline V lookup: CDR1 KGHSH, CDR2 LQKENI. CDR3 size: 13 residues. Germline trimming cut 5 bases from V and 4 bases from J; bases unmatched to any gene: 2. For the CDR3, the DNA is TGTGCCAGCTCATCACAGGGGAATCAGCCCCAGCATTTT. This sequence encodes CASSSQGNQPQHF.

J is TRBJ2-2 and V is TRBV2, with TRBD2 as a possible D gene (5 bases). Trimming left V 7 bases short and J 5 bases short, with 17 bases between. The CDR3 totals 15 residues. CDR1 is SNHLY and CDR2 is FYNNEI in the germline V gene. The CDR3 loop is CASTPLGGVTGELFF. Here the CDR3 DNA reads TGTGCCAGCACCCCACTAGGAGGAGTAACCGGGGAGCTGTTTTTT.

The chain combines TRBV6-5 with TRBJ1-1; maybe TRBD1 (5 bases). Germline CDR1 reads MNHEY; CDR2 reads SVGAGI. V lost 2 bases and J lost 8, with 12 bases in between. This CDR3 has 13 amino acids. CDR3 loop: CASSYLAGTEAFF. The CDR3 DNA reads as TGTGCCAGCAGTTACCTGGCGGGGACCGAAGCTTTCTTT.

This clone has only one observation. The V and J genes are TRBV10-2 and TRBJ2-3; D may be TRBD2 (6 bases). Per germline, CDR1 WSHSY and CDR2 SAAADI. Between the trimmed V and J ends, which lost 4 bases and 4 bases, there was a span of 6 bases. The CDR3 totals 12 residues. The CDR3 here is CASSGGADTQYF. For the CDR3, the DNA is TGCGCCAGCAGTGGGGGGGCAGATACGCAGTATTTT.

The V and J genes are TRBV7-2 and TRBJ1-1; perhaps TRBD1 as D (5 bases). V was clipped by 5 bases and J by 5 bases, with 15 bases between them. The CDR3 contains 14 residues. Germline values: CDR1 SGHTA, CDR2 FQGNSA. The CDR3 sequence is CASSTGQVGTEAFF. The CDR3 DNA is TGTGCCAGCAGCACCGGACAAGTGGGGACTGAAGCTTTCTTT.

This chain uses TRBV7-9 with TRBJ2-3, with 11 bases fitting TRBD1. The CDR3 loop spans 15 amino acids. Unmatched junction bases numbered 5, after V lost 3 bases and J lost 6 bases. Germline-derived CDR1 and CDR2 are SEHNR and FQNEAQ (reference sequence). The CDR3 loop reads CASSFFGQGADTQYF. CDR3 coding DNA: TGTGCCAGCAGCTTCTTCGGACAGGGGGCTGATACGCAGTATTTT.

The rearrangement joins TRBV28 to TRBJ2-1, with TRBD2 matching 10 bases. Germline CDR1 reads MDHEN; CDR2 reads SYDVKM. The CDR3 covers 16 residues. V shed 0 bases and J 8 bases; nucleotides not matched to a gene: 7. CDR3 DNA sequence: TGTGCCAGCAGTTTATGGGGAGCGGGAGGGAGAGATGAGCAGTTCTTC. Protein: CASSLWGAGGRDEQFF. Supplemented by reference TRBV28 and TRBJ2-1, the full variable domain reads DVKVTQSSRYLVKRTGEKVFLECVQDMDHENMFWYRQDPGLGLRLIYFSYDVKMKEKGDIPEGYSVSREKKERFSLILESASTNQTSMYLCASSLWGAGGRDEQFFGPGTRLTVL.

The J gene is TRBJ1-2, the V gene TRBV4-2, with D tentatively TRBD1 (5 bases). Trimming removed 5 bases at V and 8 bases at J, with 15 bases between. This CDR3 spans 13 amino acids. Germline CDR1 is LGHNA and CDR2 is YNFKEQ. CDR3 in DNA: TGTGCCAGCAGCACCCGACTAGGGGAAGGCTACACCTTC. Protein sequence: CASSTRLGEGYTF.

The sample holds a few counts of this clone. The chain links TRBV11-1 to TRBJ1-1; unclear D gene. Germline V lookup: CDR1 SGHAT, CDR2 FQDESV (reference sequence). This CDR3 spans 13 amino acids. The germline V and J ends were trimmed by 5 bases and 3 bases, with 10 bases remaining between them. CDR3 sequence reads: CASSKDRDTEAFF. In DNA form, the CDR3 reads TGTGCCAGCAGCAAGGATCGGGACACTGAAGCTTTCTTT.